This entry describes one T cell receptor beta chain. Separate cDNA molecules received unique molecular identifiers, which the library attached to them. TCRdb redid the calling of the RACE reads with MiXCR, one entry per CDR3 protein. The sample includes just over 350,000 distinct CDR3 sequences, around 6% of them seen just once. The record originates from a study of human T cells and chemical hapten exposure. This CDR3 comprises 13 residues. Trimming took 1 base from V and 1 from J, leaving 5 bases between them. Germline loops: CDR1 SGHDN, CDR2 FVKESK. Noted time point: patch test 2, 6 weeks after DPC sensitization. Specified treatment: therapeutic diphenylcyclopropenone sensitization with weekly scalp DPC.

The origin of this receptor is a woman aged 18-29 years with alopecia areata. Some clones in this sample may be carry-over from other donors' samples. This rearrangement joins TRBV14 to TRBJ2-7; D unresolved. This specimen consisted of whole blood, obtained in connection with sensitization to the hapten diphenylcyclopropenone (DPC). The CDR3 DNA reads TGTGCCAGCAGCCAAGCCCCATCCTACGAGCAGTACTTC. As protein: CASSQAPSYEQYF.